The 26 T cell receptor beta chains below come from one sample, sequenced in a study of blood T cell repertoires in COVID-19. Measured with immunoSEQ multiplex PCR; TCRdb has only the in-frame clones, and not every one. The sample lists 140,000 to 150,000 clones; roughly 76% were seen once. What was sequenced was peripheral blood. The receptors stem from a human donor with acute or convalescent COVID-19. The donor label of this sample is uncertain.

This chain links TRBV18 with TRBJ1-2; TRBD1 aligns across 9 bases. The V segment lost 3 bases and the J segment 8 bases; nucleotides outside the gene matches: 4. The CDR3 has 13 residues. Per germline, CDR1 KGHSH and CDR2 LQKENI. The CDR3 spells CASSPDRGAGYTF. Here the CDR3 DNA reads TGTGCCAGCTCACCCGACAGGGGGGCCGGCTACACCTTC.

The chain combines TRBV19 with TRBJ1-2; tentative D call: TRBD1 (6 bases). The CDR3 loop spans 16 amino acids. Per germline, CDR1 LNHDA and CDR2 SQIVND (reference sequence). V was trimmed by 5 bases and J by 7 bases, leaving 23 bases between them. CDR3: CASSPSGPQGYGGYTF. CDR3 sequence (DNA): TGTGCCAGTAGTCCCTCGGGGCCACAGGGTTATGGTGGCTACACCTTC.

This clone came up once. The genes are TRBV12-3 or TRBV12-4 and TRBJ1-1, with D unclear. V was clipped by 6 bases and J by 0 bases, with 8 bases between them. The CDR3 has 13 residues. In DNA, the CDR3 is TGTGCCAGCAGCCCTACCATGAACACTGAAGCTTTCTTT. This codes for CASSPTMNTEAFF.

The CDR3 here is CASSPPTVLNGYTF. The DNA for the CDR3 is TGTGCCAGCTCACCCCCAACAGTCCTTAATGGCTACACCTTC. The V and J genes are TRBV18 and TRBJ1-2, with D uncertain. V was trimmed by 3 bases and J by 6 bases, leaving 14 bases between them. There are 14 residues in the CDR3. Germline lookup yields CDR1 KGHSH and CDR2 LQKENI.

V usage is TRBV19 and J usage is TRBJ1-1; D may be TRBD1 (6 bases). V was trimmed by 5 bases and J by 1 base, leaving 14 bases between them. Germline CDR1 is LNHDA and CDR2 is SQIVND (reference sequence). The CDR3 has 15 residues. Written as DNA, the CDR3 is TGTGCCAGTAGTCCCGAGGGAGGGGGGAACACTGAAGCTTTCTTT. The encoded protein is CASSPEGGGNTEAFF.

The CDR3 loop reads CASSKGGDRNTEAFF. As DNA, the CDR3 is TGTGCCAGTAGTAAAGGAGGGGACAGGAACACTGAAGCTTTCTTT. The chain carries TRBV19 and TRBJ1-1; TRBD1 agrees at 7 bases. V trimming: 4 bases; J trimming: 1 base; junction bases outside the gene matches: 6. The CDR3 is made up of 15 amino acids. Germline V gene lookup returns CDR1 LNHDA and CDR2 SQIVND (reference sequence).

This clone has just one count. This rearrangement joins TRBV27 to TRBJ2-2; the match to TRBD2 covers 7 bases. The CDR3 totals 16 residues. CDR1 MNHEY and CDR2 SMNVEV come from the germline V gene (reference sequence). V lost 6 bases and J lost 5; bases outside the gene matches: 12. The CDR3 loop reads CASRLLGGRGTGELFF. The CDR3 DNA reads as TGTGCCAGCAGACTGTTAGGAGGGCGGGGGACCGGGGAGCTGTTTTTT.

In this sample, this clone turned up a few times. V is TRBV7-2 and J is TRBJ2-7, with 9 bases aligning to TRBD1. This CDR3 spans 16 amino acids. Germline CDR1 and CDR2: SGHTA and FQGNSA. V lost 5 bases and J lost 4; bases outside the gene matches: 12. The CDR3 DNA reads TGTGCCAGCAGCCCACCGGGACAGGGTCTAGGATACGAGCAGTACTTC. Translated, it gives CASSPPGQGLGYEQYF.

This clone was recorded once. The genes are TRBV6-5 and TRBJ2-2; 14 bases fit TRBD2. The CDR3 covers 15 residues. Germline CDR1 MNHEY, CDR2 SVGAGI. The ends lost 7 bases at V and 6 bases at J; junction bases unmatched: 4. The CDR3 loop reads CASNGLAGGPGELFF. In DNA form, the CDR3 reads TGTGCCAGCAACGGACTAGCGGGGGGACCCGGGGAGCTGTTTTTT.

V gene TRBV12-3 or TRBV12-4 combines with J gene TRBJ1-2; no firm D call. The germline V and J ends were trimmed by 6 bases and 8 bases, with 13 bases remaining between them. The CDR3 is 12 amino acids. CDR3 residues: CASSSSARGYTF. The CDR3 DNA follows: TGTGCCAGCAGCTCTTCGGCGCGGGGCTACACCTTC.

The rearrangement uses TRBV5-6 and TRBJ2-1; 9 positions match TRBD1. CDR3 length equals 15 residues. Germline V gene sequence: CDR1 SGHDT, CDR2 YYEEEE. J was trimmed by 3 bases and V by 3 bases; bases with no gene match: 4. The CDR3 loop reads CASSSGQGLYNEQFF. CDR3 nucleotide sequence: TGTGCCAGCAGCTCCGGACAGGGGCTCTACAATGAGCAGTTCTTC.

V and J are TRBV25-1 and TRBJ1-1, with unresolved D. The germline CDR1 and CDR2 sequences are MGHDK and SYGVNS. V was cut by 3 bases and J by 0 bases, with 11 bases left in between. CDR3 length: 15 amino acids. The CDR3 bases are TGTGCCAGCAGTGAGGGGAGGGCCATGAACACTGAAGCTTTCTTT. Translating it yields CASSEGRAMNTEAFF.

The count of this clone is one. The rearrangement links TRBV2 to TRBJ1-1; 7 bases map to TRBD1. This CDR3 has 12 residues. Germline V gene sequence: CDR1 SNHLY, CDR2 FYNNEI. Losses at the gene ends were 10 bases for V and 6 bases for J; bases not matched to a gene: 8. CDR3 nucleotides: TGTGCCACCTGGGACAGCAAGGCTGAAGCTTTCTTT. Protein: CATWDSKAEAFF.

Note on this clone: An end of the junction differs from the germline gene, which may be a read error. This sequence joins TRBV5-1 and TRBJ1-3, with 9 bases fitting TRBD1. CDR1 SGHRS and CDR2 YFSETQ come from the germline V gene. The CDR3 has 16 amino acids. The CDR3 DNA reads as TGCGCCAGCACCTTGACAGGGGGAGGCTCTGGAAACACCATATATTTT. It translates to CASTLTGGGSGNTIYF.

This chain connects TRBV2 to TRBJ2-7; tentative D call: TRBD1 (8 bases). There are 15 residues in the CDR3. Looked up from germline, CDR1 is SNHLY and CDR2 is FYNNEI. Trimming shortened V by 0 bases and J by 7 bases, and 16 bases separated the two germline ends. CDR3 residues: CASSEALRGDREQYF. CDR3 sequence (DNA): TGTGCCAGCAGTGAAGCGCTTCGGGGGGACAGGGAGCAGTACTTC.

The chain carries TRBV24-1 and TRBJ1-5, with 7 bases aligning to TRBD1. V shed 6 bases and J 6 bases; nucleotides not matched to a gene: 10. There are 15 residues in the CDR3. Germline V gene sequence: CDR1 KGHDR, CDR2 SFDVKD. The CDR3 DNA is TGTGCCACCAGTTCGGGACAGTTTTTCGGTCAGCCCCAGCATTTT. It encodes CATSSGQFFGQPQHF.

The gene calls are TRBV4-1 and TRBJ1-1; 7 bases map to TRBD1. From germline, CDR1 is MGHRA and CDR2 YSYEKL. This CDR3 spans 17 amino acids. V lost 4 bases and J lost 3; bases outside the gene matches: 14. This chain's CDR3 is CASSPRYQDRVDTEAFF. The CDR3 bases are TGCGCCAGCAGCCCCCGCTATCAAGACAGGGTTGACACTGAAGCTTTCTTT.

This clone was detected ten times or more. The chain links TRBV18 to TRBJ2-7; D is perhaps TRBD2 (6 bases). V dropped 4 bases and J dropped 2 bases, with 18 bases sitting between them. CDR3 length equals 16 residues. CDR1 KGHSH and CDR2 LQKENI come from the germline V gene. CDR3 nucleotide sequence: TGTGCCAGCTCACGGGGCCTCGGGACTGAGACCTACGAGCAGTACTTC. Amino acid sequence: CASSRGLGTETYEQYF.

This chain links TRBV19 with TRBJ2-2; 8 bases agree with TRBD1. V lost 5 bases to trimming and J lost 0 bases; unmatched junction nucleotides: 5. Germline V lookup: CDR1 LNHDA, CDR2 SQIVND (reference sequence). The CDR3 contains 16 residues. The CDR3 region is CASSGKTGANTGELFF. Written as DNA, the CDR3 is TGTGCCAGTAGTGGAAAGACAGGGGCGAACACCGGGGAGCTGTTTTTT.

This clone was recorded once. The rearrangement links TRBV14 to TRBJ2-7, with D perhaps TRBD2 (6 bases). Germline CDR1 SGHDN, CDR2 FVKESK. The CDR3 contains 14 residues. V lost 1 base to trimming and J lost 2 bases, with 9 bases between them. The CDR3 nucleotides read TGTGCCAGCAGCCAAGGACCGGGGGCCTACGAGCAGTACGTC. This codes for CASSQGPGAYEQYV.

CDR3 amino acids: CASSPTNLEQYF. Written as DNA, the CDR3 is TGTGCCAGCAGTCCCACTAATCTCGAGCAGTACTTC. This chain connects TRBV7-9 to TRBJ2-7, with D uncertain. V lost 6 bases, J lost 6 bases, and 12 bases lay in between. This CDR3 region has 12 residues. Germline CDR1 reads SEHNR; CDR2 reads FQNEAQ (reference sequence).

The chain has TRBV19 and TRBJ2-2, with a tentative D call TRBD2 (5 bases). V was shortened by 8 bases and J by 10 bases, with 14 bases between the two germline ends. CDR1 and CDR2 from the germline V gene are LNHDA and SQIVND (reference sequence). The CDR3 loop spans 12 amino acids. The CDR3 nucleotides read TGTGCCAGTGCCTGGACTGACTTGGAGCTGTTTTTT. It encodes CASAWTDLELFF.

In its sample, this clone was seen a few times. This rearrangement joins TRBV6-5 to TRBJ2-2; D unresolved. The CDR3 loop spans 14 amino acids. CDR1 is MNHEY and CDR2 is SVGAGI in the germline V gene. The V gene lost 5 bases and the J gene lost 1 base, with 8 bases spanning the gap. This chain's CDR3 is CASSLTENTGELFF. CDR3 nucleotide sequence: TGTGCCAGCAGTCTGACTGAGAACACCGGGGAGCTGTTTTTT.

CDR3 in amino acids: CASSLQAGLQNEQYF. The CDR3 nucleotides are TGTGCCAGCAGCTTACAAGCGGGGCTTCAGAACGAGCAGTACTTC. This chain joins TRBV5-4 and TRBJ2-7, with 7 bases aligning to TRBD2. The J segment lost 5 bases and the V segment lost 2 bases, leaving 10 bases of the junction unmatched. Germline V CDR1 and CDR2: SGHNT, YYREEE (reference sequence). The CDR3 loop spans 15 amino acids.

With regard to this clone: Germline and junction disagree at one end, which may indicate a read error. The V call is TRBV6-5, the J call TRBJ1-5; D not certain. In germline, CDR1 is MNHEY, CDR2 SVGAGI. The length of the CDR3 is 14 residues. As DNA, the CDR3 is TGTGCCAGCAGCGCCACCCATAGCAATCAACCCCAGCATTTT. Translated, it gives CASSATHSNQPQHF.

This clone appeared once. The chain links TRBV9 to TRBJ1-2, with unresolved D. V lost 0 bases and J lost 3, with 6 bases in between. The CDR3 is made up of 13 amino acids. Germline values: CDR1 SGDLS, CDR2 YYNGEE. The CDR3 sequence is CASSVGQDYGYTF. The CDR3 DNA reads TGTGCCAGCAGCGTAGGGCAGGACTATGGCTACACCTTC.